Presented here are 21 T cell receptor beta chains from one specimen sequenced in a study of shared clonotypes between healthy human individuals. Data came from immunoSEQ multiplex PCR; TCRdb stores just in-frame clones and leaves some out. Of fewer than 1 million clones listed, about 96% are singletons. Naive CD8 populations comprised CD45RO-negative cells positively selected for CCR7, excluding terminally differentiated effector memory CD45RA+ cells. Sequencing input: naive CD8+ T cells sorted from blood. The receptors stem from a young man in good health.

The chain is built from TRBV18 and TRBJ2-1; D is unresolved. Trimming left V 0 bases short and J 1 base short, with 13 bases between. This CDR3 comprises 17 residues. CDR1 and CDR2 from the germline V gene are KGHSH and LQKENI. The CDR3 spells CASSPPEPEFSYNEQFF. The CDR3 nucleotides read TGTGCCAGCTCACCACCGGAGCCAGAATTTTCCTACAATGAGCAGTTCTTC.

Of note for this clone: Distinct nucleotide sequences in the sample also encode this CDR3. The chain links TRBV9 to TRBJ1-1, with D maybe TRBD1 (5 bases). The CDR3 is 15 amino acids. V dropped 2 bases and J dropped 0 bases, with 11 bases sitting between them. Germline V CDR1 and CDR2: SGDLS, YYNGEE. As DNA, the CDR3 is TGTGCCAGCAGCGTGGGGCAGGGTATGAACACTGAAGCTTTCTTT. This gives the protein CASSVGQGMNTEAFF.

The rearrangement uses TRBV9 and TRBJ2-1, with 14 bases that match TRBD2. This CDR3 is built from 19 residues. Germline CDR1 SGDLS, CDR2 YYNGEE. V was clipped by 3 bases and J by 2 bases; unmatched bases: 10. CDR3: CASSAHGGTSGSAYNEQFF. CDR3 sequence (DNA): TGTGCCAGCAGCGCCCATGGAGGGACTAGCGGGAGTGCCTACAATGAGCAGTTCTTC.

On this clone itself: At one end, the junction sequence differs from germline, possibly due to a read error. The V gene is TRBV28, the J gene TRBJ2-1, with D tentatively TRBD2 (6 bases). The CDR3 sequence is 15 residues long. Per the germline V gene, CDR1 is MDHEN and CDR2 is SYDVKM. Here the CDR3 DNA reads TGTGCCAGCAGAACCCGGGAGACCTCCTACAATGGGCAGTTCTTC. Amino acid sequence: CASRTRETSYNGQFF.

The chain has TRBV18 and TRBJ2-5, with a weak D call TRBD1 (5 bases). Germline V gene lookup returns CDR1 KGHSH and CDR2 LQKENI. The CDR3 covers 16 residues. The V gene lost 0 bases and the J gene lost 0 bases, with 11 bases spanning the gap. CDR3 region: CASSPPIEGDQETQYF. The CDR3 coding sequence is TGTGCCAGCTCACCACCAATCGAAGGGGACCAAGAGACCCAGTACTTC.

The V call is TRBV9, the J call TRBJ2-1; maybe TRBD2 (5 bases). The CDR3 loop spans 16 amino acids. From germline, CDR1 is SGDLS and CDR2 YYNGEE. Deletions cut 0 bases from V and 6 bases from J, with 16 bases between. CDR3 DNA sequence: TGTGCCAGCAGCGTAGAGTCTTTCCGGGGTACCAATGAGCAGTTCTTC. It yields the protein CASSVESFRGTNEQFF.

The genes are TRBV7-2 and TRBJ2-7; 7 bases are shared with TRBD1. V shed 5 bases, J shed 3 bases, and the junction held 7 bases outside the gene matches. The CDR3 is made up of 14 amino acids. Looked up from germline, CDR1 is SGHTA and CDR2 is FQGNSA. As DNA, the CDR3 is TGTGCCAGCAGCCAACAGGGGCGCCGCTACGAGCAGTACTTC. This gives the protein CASSQQGRRYEQYF.

The CDR3 DNA reads TGTGCCAGCAGTTCTCACGCCTCAGTCAGGGCTCTCCACGAGCAGTACTTC. Translation: CASSSHASVRALHEQYF. The chain combines TRBV27 with TRBJ2-7; D is perhaps TRBD1 (5 bases). CDR1 and CDR2 (germline): MNHEY, SMNVEV (reference sequence). Trimming left V 4 bases short and J 5 bases short, with 24 bases between. The CDR3 spans 17 residues.

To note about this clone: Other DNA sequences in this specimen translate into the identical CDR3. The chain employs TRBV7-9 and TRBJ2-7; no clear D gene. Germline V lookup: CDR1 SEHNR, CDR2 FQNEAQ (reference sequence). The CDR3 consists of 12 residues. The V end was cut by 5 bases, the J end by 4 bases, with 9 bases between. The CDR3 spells CASSATGYEQYF. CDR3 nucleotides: TGTGCCAGCAGCGCGACCGGGTACGAGCAGTACTTC. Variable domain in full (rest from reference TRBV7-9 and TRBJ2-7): DTGVSQNPRHKITKRGQNVTFRCDPISEHNRLYWYRQTLGQGPEFLTYFQNEAQLEKSRLLSDRFSAERPKGSFSTLEIQRTEQGDSAMYLCASSATGYEQYFGPGTRLTVT.

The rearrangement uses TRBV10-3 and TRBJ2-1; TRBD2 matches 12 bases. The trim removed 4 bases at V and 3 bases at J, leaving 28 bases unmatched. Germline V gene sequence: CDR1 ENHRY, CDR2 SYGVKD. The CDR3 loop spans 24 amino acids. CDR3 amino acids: CAISVPQLETAQTGTSGFYNEQFF. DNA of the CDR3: TGTGCCATCAGTGTGCCCCAGCTAGAAACCGCGCAGACCGGGACTAGCGGGTTCTACAATGAGCAGTTCTTC.

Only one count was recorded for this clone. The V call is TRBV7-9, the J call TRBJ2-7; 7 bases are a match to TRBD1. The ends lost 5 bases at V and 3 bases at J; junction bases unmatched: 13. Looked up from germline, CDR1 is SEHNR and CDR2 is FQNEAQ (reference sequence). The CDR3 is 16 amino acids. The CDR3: CASSEITGTAIYEQYF. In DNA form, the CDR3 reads TGTGCCAGCAGCGAAATTACCGGGACAGCAATCTACGAGCAGTACTTC.

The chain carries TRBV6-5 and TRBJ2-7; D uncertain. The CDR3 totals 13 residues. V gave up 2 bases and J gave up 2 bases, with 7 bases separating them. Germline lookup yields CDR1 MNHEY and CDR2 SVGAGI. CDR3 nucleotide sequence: TGTGCCAGCAGTTACACGCAGGCCTACGAGCAGTACTTC. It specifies CASSYTQAYEQYF.

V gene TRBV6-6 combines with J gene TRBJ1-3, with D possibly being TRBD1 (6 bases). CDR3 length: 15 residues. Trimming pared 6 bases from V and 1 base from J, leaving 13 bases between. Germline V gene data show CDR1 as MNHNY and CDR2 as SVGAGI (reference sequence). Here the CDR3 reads CASRDTGRSGNTIYF. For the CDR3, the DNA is TGTGCCAGCAGAGACACAGGGAGGTCTGGAAACACCATATATTTT.

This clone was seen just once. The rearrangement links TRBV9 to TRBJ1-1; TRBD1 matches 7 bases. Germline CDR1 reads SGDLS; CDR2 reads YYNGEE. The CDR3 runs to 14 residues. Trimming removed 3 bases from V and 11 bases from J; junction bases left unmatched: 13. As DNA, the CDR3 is TGTGCCAGCAGCGCCCGCCGGACAGGAGCTCTGGCTTTCTTT. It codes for CASSARRTGALAFF.

The CDR3 loop is CASRNRGQANTGELFF. Written as DNA, the CDR3 is TGTGCCAGCAGGAACCGGGGACAAGCGAACACCGGGGAGCTGTTTTTT. J is TRBJ2-2 and V is TRBV27, with a weak D call TRBD1 (6 bases). V lost 6 bases and J lost 0, with 14 bases in between. The germline gives CDR1 MNHEY, CDR2 SMNVEV (reference sequence). The CDR3 consists of 16 residues.

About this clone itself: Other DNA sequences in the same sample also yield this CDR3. The CDR3 DNA sequence: TGCAGCGTTGTATCGGGCTACGAGCAGTACTTC. It codes for CSVVSGYEQYF. The chain combines TRBV29-1 with TRBJ2-7; D is undetermined. The CDR3 sequence is 11 residues long. Looked up from germline, CDR1 is SQVTM and CDR2 is ANQGSEA. With 4 bases removed from V and 3 bases from J, the gap between germline ends came to 7 bases.

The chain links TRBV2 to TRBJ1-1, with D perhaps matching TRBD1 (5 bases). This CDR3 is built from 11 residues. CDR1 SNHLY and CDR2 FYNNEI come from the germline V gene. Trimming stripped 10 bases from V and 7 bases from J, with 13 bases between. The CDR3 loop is CATRGRHEAFF. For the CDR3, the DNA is TGTGCCACCCGGGGCAGGCATGAAGCTTTCTTT.

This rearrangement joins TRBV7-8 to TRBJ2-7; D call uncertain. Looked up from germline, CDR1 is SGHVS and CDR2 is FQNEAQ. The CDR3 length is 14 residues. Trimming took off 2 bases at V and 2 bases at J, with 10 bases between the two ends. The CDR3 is CASSLTENPYEQYF. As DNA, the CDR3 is TGTGCCAGCAGCTTAACTGAGAATCCCTACGAGCAGTACTTC.

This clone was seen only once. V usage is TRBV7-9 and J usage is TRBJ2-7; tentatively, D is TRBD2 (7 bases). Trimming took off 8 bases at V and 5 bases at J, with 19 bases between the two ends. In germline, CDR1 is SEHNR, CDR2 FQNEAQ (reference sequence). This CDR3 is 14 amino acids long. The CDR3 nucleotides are TGTGCCAGCTGGGGGGCGGGAGATCTCCACGAGCAGTACTTC. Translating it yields CASWGAGDLHEQYF.

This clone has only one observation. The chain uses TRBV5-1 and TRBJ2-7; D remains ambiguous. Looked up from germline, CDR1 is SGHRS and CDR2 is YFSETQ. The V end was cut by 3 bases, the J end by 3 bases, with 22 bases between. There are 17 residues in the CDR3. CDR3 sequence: CASSSGPKAISFYEQYF. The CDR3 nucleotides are TGCGCCAGCAGCTCCGGGCCTAAGGCGATTTCCTTCTACGAGCAGTACTTC.

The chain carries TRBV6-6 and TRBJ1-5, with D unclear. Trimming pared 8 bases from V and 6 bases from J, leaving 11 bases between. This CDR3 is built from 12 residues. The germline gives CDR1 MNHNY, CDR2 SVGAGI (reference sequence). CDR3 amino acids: CASDLDSQPQHF. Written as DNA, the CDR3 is TGTGCCAGCGACCTAGATAGTCAGCCCCAGCATTTT.